This T cell receptor (beta chain) emerged from a study of T cell repertoires in cytomegalovirus infection. About the research overall: Both a matching HLA type and CMV infection were indicated by public TCR beta signatures.

Germline CDR1 is SGHTA and CDR2 is FQGNSA. The V end was cut by 0 bases, the J end by 4 bases, with 10 bases between. The CDR3 has 15 amino acids. For this clonotype: Its matching antigen is unknown.

TCRdb recomputed calls from the reads with MiXCR, one row per CDR3 protein. This sample yields tens of thousands of distinct CDR3 sequences, of which 25% to 40% are seen a single time; around 70% belongs to the top ten. The study's findings and limits: Dominant in the ex vivo response were TCR beta clonotypes restricted by HLA-C and specific for CMV. Carriage of CMV together with the relevant HLA was identifiable through cumulative public TCR beta family frequency.

This chain connects TRBV7-2 to TRBJ2-1, with no clear D. The sequence was obtained from a human donor in good health (CMV status not recorded). Some clones in this sample may be carry-over from other donors' samples. The sequenced material came from PBMCs, sequenced either directly or after in vitro stimulation (not recorded which). The CDR3 nucleotides are TGTGCCAGCAGCTTAGCGGGTTATCCATACAATGAGCAGTTCTTC. Amino acids: CASSLAGYPYNEQFF.